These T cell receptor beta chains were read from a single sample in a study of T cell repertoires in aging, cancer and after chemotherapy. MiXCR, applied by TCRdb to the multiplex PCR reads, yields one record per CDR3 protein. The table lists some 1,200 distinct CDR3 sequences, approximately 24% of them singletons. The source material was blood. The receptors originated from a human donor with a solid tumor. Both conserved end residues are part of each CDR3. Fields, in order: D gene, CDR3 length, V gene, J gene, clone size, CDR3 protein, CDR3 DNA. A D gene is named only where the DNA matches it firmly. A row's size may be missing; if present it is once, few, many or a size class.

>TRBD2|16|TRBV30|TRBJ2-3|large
CAWSVGNSGRTDTQYF
TGTGCCTGGAGTGTCGGGAACAGCGGGAGAACAGATACGCAGTATTTT
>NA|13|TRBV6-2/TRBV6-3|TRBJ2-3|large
CASSKDETDTQYF
TGTGCCAGCAGCAAGGACGAGACAGATACGCAGTATTTT
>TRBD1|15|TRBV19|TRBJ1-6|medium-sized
CASSIGTGGHSPLHF
TGTGCCAGTAGTATTGGGACAGGGGGCCATTCACCCCTCCACTTT
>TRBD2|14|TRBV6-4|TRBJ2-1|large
CASSESGDYNEQFF
TGTGCCAGCAGTGAAAGCGGGGATTACAATGAGCAGTTCTTC
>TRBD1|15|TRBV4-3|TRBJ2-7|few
CASSQSIGGGYEQYF
TGCGCCAGCAGCCAATCCATAGGGGGCGGCTACGAGCAGTACTTC
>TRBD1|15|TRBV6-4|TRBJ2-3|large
CASSDSTGGADTQYF
TGTGCCAGCAGTGACTCGACAGGGGGCGCAGATACGCAGTATTTT
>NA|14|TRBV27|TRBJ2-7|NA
CASSLSTGTYEQYF
TGTGCCAGCAGTTTATCGACAGGTACCTACGAGCAGTACTTC
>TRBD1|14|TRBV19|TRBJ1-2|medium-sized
CASSARGRNYGYTF
TGTGCCAGTAGTGCCAGGGGGCGTAACTATGGCTACACCTTC
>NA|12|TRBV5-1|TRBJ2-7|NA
CASSLAGDEQYF
TGCGCCAGCAGCTTGGCTGGGGACGAGCAGTACTTC
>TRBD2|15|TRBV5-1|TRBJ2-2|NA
CTSSLDGRADGELFF
TGCACCAGCAGCTTGGACGGGAGGGCGGACGGGGAGCTGTTTTTT
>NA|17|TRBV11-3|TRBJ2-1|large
CASSLDFGGRVRSEQFF
TGTGCCAGCAGCTTAGATTTCGGGGGGCGGGTCAGGAGTGAGCAGTTCTTC
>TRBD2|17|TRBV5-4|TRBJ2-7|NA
CASSFKGRASDSYEQYF
TGTGCCAGCAGCTTCAAGGGGAGGGCTAGCGACTCCTACGAGCAGTACTTC
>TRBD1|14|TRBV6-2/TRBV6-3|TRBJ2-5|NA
CASSPRQGEETQYF
TGTGCCAGCAGTCCGCGACAGGGGGAGGAGACCCAGTACTTC
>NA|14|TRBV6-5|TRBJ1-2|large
CASSYGASNYGYTF
TGTGCCAGCAGTTACGGGGCCAGCAACTATGGCTACACCTTC
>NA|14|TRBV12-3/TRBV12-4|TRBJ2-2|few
CANSVGDVTGELFF
TGTGCCAACAGTGTCGGAGACGTCACCGGGGAGCTGTTTTTT
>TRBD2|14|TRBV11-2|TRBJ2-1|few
CASSFSGLYNEQFF
TGTGCCAGCAGCTTTAGCGGGCTCTACAATGAGCAGTTCTTC
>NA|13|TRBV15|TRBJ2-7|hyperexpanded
CATSRTDSYEQYF
TGTGCCACCAGCAGGACAGATTCCTACGAGCAGTACTTC
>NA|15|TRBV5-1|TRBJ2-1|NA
CASSPGTTSYNEQFF
TGCGCCAGCAGCCCCGGGACCACCTCCTACAATGAGCAGTTCTTC
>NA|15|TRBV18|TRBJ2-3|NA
CASSPLEQTTDTQYF
TGTGCCAGCTCACCACTGGAACAGACCACAGATACGCAGTATTTT
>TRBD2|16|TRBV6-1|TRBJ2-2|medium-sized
CASDSMGGEITGELFF
TGTGCCAGTGATAGTATGGGGGGGGAAATAACCGGGGAGCTGTTTTTT
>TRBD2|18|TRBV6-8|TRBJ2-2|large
CASSYPQVGSGFTGELFF
TGTGCCAGCAGTTACCCCCAGGTCGGTAGCGGGTTCACCGGGGAGCTGTTTTTT
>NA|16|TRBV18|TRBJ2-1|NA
CASSSRGDGRYNEQFF
TGTGCCAGCTCATCGAGGGGAGATGGCAGATACAATGAGCAGTTCTTC
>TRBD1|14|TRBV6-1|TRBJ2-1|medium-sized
CASTSMTGINEQFF
TGTGCCAGCACTTCAATGACAGGGATCAATGAGCAGTTCTTC
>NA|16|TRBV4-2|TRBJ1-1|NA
CASSLDGSGKNTEAFF
TGTGCCAGCAGCCTAGACGGGTCGGGGAAGAACACTGAAGCTTTCTTT
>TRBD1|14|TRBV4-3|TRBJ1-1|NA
CASSHFGQETEAFF
TGCGCCAGCAGCCACTTTGGACAGGAAACTGAAGCTTTCTTT
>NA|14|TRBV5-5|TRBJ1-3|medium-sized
CASSLVGAGNTIYF
TGTGCCAGCAGCCTTGTCGGGGCTGGAAACACCATATATTTT
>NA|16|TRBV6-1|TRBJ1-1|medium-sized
CASSERGRVMNTEAFF
TGTGCCAGCAGTGAAAGGGGGAGGGTGATGAACACTGAAGCTTTCTTT
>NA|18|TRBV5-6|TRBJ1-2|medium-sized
CASSSAVGDYRPNYGYTF
TGTGCCAGCAGCTCGGCAGTGGGGGATTACAGACCGAACTATGGCTACACCTTC
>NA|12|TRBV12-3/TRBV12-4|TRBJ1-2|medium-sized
CASGGAGDGYTF
TGTGCCAGCGGAGGGGCAGGGGACGGCTACACCTTC
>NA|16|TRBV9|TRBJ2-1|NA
CASSVDLGAQYNEQFF
TGTGCCAGCAGCGTAGATTTGGGGGCTCAATACAATGAGCAGTTCTTC
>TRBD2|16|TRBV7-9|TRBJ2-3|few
CASSLVAGASTDTQYF
TGTGCCAGCAGCTTAGTAGCGGGGGCTAGCACAGATACGCAGTATTTT
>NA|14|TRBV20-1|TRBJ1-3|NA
CSAIDGNSGNTIYF
TGCAGTGCTATTGATGGGAACTCTGGAAACACCATATATTTT
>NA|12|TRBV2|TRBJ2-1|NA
CASRRSNSEQFF
TGTGCCAGCAGACGGAGCAATTCTGAGCAGTTCTTC
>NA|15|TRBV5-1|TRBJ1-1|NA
CAGSEAGSPEEEAFF
TGCGCCGGCTCGGAGGCAGGGTCGCCGGAAGAGGAAGCTTTCTTT
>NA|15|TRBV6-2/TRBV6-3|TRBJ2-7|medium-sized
CASTTQGRDEDEQYF
TGTGCCAGCACCACACAGGGCAGGGATGAGGACGAGCAGTACTTC
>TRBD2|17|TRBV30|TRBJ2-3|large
CAWSVRWTSVGGDTQYF
TGTGCCTGGAGTGTAAGATGGACTAGCGTCGGGGGTGATACGCAGTATTTT
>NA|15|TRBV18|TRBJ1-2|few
CASSSTTGMDYGYTF
TGTGCCAGCTCATCAACCACAGGGATGGACTATGGCTACACCTTC
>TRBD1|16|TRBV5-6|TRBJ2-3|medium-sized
CASSPGQEIPTDTQYF
TGTGCCAGCAGCCCAGGACAGGAGATACCCACAGATACGCAGTATTTT
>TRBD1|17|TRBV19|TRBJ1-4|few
CASRRGLSLATNEKLFF
TGTGCCAGTAGGAGGGGGCTTAGTCTGGCAACTAATGAAAAACTGTTTTTT
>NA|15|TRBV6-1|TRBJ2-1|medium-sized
CASSEAGPPYNEQFF
TGTGCCAGCAGTGAAGCTGGACCTCCCTACAATGAGCAGTTCTTC
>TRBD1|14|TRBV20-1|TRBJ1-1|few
CSVKQGAGNTEAFF
TGCAGTGTTAAACAGGGGGCGGGGAACACTGAAGCTTTCTTT
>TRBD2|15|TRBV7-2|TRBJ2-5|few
CASSQGTSGRGTQYF
TGTGCCAGCAGCCAAGGGACTAGCGGTCGGGGGACCCAGTACTTC
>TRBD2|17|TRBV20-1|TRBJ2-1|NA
CSARSSGGSNSYNEQFF
TGCAGTGCTAGGAGTAGCGGGGGAAGTAACTCCTACAATGAGCAGTTCTTC